A selection of T cell receptor beta chains follows, all from one sample in a study of response to subunit inactivated influenza vaccine. A single record per CDR3 protein comes from TCRdb applying MiXCR to the RT-PCR reads. The repertoire includes more than 450,000 distinct CDR3 sequences, 10% to 15% of them detected once, and roughly 10% sits in the top ten. This material consisted of PBMCs from blood, taken on the day of vaccination. These receptors all stem from a man over 45 who received an inactivated influenza vaccine. The conserved cysteine and the conserved F or W are not part of the CDR3 here. Not every row has a clone size; where given, it reads once, few, many or a size class.

V,size,CDR3
TRBV2,few,AILRGANNEQF
TRBV4-3,many,ASSQVPGSTDTQY
TRBV30,NA,AWSVIRLGETQY
TRBV6-5,NA,ASSYRSGQETQY
TRBV6-2/TRBV6-3,NA,ASRKSGEDGYT
TRBV6-1,few,ASSGSGGRDQPQH
TRBV20-1,few,SATQGGGSGNTIY
TRBV11-2,NA,ASSSIYQSMSSYEQY
TRBV10-3,NA,AISEYTSGSPSYEQY
TRBV9,few,ASSVEASGLAY
TRBV5-1,few,ASSSARGGSSYEQY
TRBV20-1,few,SARDSGYSGNTIY
TRBV11-2,few,ASSDREDSPLH
TRBV6-1,NA,ASSEAADGELF